These 9 T cell receptor beta chains came from one sample sequenced in a study of T cells expressing NK-cell markers. TCRdb derives one entry per CDR3 protein from the 5' RACE reads, leaving out DNA. The table for this sample gives around 470,000 distinct CDR3 sequences. What was sequenced was blood T cells: a sorted CD56 or NKG2C T cell subset, CD4+ or CD8+ T cells, or bulk PBMC T cells (not recorded which). These receptors originate from a woman aged 45-65 years in good health.

The genes are TRBV7-8 and TRBJ2-4; TCRdb gives TRBD1 as the D gene, but with no DNA this cannot be confirmed. From germline, CDR1 is SGHVS and CDR2 FQNEAQ. The CDR3 loop spans 13 amino acids. CDR3 loop: CASSLQRGDSQYF.

The rearrangement joins TRBV12-3 or TRBV12-4 to TRBJ2-5; TCRdb proposes TRBD1, but this gene call is untestable without DNA. The CDR3 has 15 residues. The chain's CDR3 is CASSPDGGLTETQYF.

The rearrangement uses TRBV25-1 and TRBJ2-3; TCRdb selects TRBD2, and the lack of DNA leaves this call unchecked. There are 18 residues in the CDR3. CDR1 is MGHDK and CDR2 is SYGVNS in the germline V gene. CDR3 protein: CASSEGISGGGIPDTQYF.

The chain is built from TRBV24-1 and TRBJ2-2; TCRdb's D call of TRBD1 is untestable without DNA. The CDR3 is made up of 17 amino acids. In germline, CDR1 is KGHDR, CDR2 SFDVKD. The CDR3 loop reads CATSDPRQGKNTGELFF.

The chain carries TRBV7-6 and TRBJ1-2; TCRdb designates TRBD1, a call that cannot be tested without DNA. The germline V gene has CDR1 SGHVS and CDR2 FNYEAQ. This CDR3 spans 14 amino acids. The CDR3 here is CASSRYRTRGGYTF. The whole variable domain, remainder taken from reference TRBV7-6 and TRBJ1-2, is GAGVSQSPRYKVTKRGQDVALRCDPISGHVSLYWYRQALGQGPEFLTYFNYEAQQDKSGLPNDRFSAERPEGSISTLTIQRTEQRDSAMYRCASSRYRTRGGYTFGSGTRLTVV.

The J gene is TRBJ2-4, the V gene TRBV3-1; TCRdb outputs TRBD2, but without DNA this stays unchecked. Germline-derived CDR1 and CDR2 are LGHDT and YNNKEL (reference sequence). The CDR3 is made up of 14 amino acids. CDR3 amino acids: CASSQRGGPSIQYF. Full variable domain (outside the CDR3, taken from reference TRBV3-1 and TRBJ2-4): DTAVSQTPKYLVTQMGNDKSIKCEQNLGHDTMYWYKQDSKKFLKIMFSYNNKELIINETVPNRFSPKSPDKAHLNLHINSLELGDSAVYFCASSQRGGPSIQYFGAGTRLSVL.

The rearrangement uses TRBV5-1 and TRBJ2-4; TCRdb proposes TRBD1, but this gene call is untestable without DNA. Germline V gene lookup returns CDR1 SGHRS and CDR2 YFSETQ. The CDR3 is made up of 14 amino acids. CDR3 protein: CASSLGPPLGEGYF.

This chain uses TRBV4-1 with TRBJ1-5; no DNA is available, so the TRBD1 call from TCRdb remains unchecked. CDR1 and CDR2 from the germline V gene are MGHRA and YSYEKL. The CDR3 runs 12 residues. The CDR3 spells CASSYPGQPQHF.

The chain has TRBV7-9 and TRBJ2-4; TCRdb designates TRBD2, a call that cannot be tested without DNA. The germline V gene encodes CDR1 SEHNR and CDR2 FQNEAQ (reference sequence). The CDR3 length is 15 residues. The CDR3 sequence is CASSGHEGAKNIQYF.